This T cell receptor (beta chain) was identified in a study of OX40 agonist ivuxolimab in advanced cancers. About the study: Dose-escalation patients had hepatocellular carcinoma, melanoma, renal cell or head and neck cancer. Of mixed ages from about 23 to 90 and averaging around 60 years, the group was roughly 85% male.

Assay: immunoSEQ multiplex PCR; the TCRdb copy retains only in-frame clones and omits some. The data show about 100,000 clones, about 91% seen once. Study-wide points: Normalized T-cell clonal expansion was also low in a subset of nonresponders.

On this clone: Antigen unknown.

V gave up 3 bases and J gave up 2 bases; unmatched junction bases: 6. The CDR3 loop spans 17 amino acids. Germline CDR1 is SEHNR and CDR2 is FQNEAQ (reference sequence). The origin of this receptor is an adult with an advanced solid tumor such as melanoma, head and neck, liver or kidney cancer. Sequences were derived from CD4+ or CD8+ T cells sorted from blood, sampled in a trial of the OX40 agonist ivuxolimab. The chain joins TRBV7-9 to TRBJ2-6, with 8 positions matching TRBD1. As DNA, the CDR3 is TGTGCCAGCAGCTTTTGGCAGGGGGCGCCTGGGGCCAACGTCCTGACTTTC. Protein: CASSFWQGAPGANVLTF.